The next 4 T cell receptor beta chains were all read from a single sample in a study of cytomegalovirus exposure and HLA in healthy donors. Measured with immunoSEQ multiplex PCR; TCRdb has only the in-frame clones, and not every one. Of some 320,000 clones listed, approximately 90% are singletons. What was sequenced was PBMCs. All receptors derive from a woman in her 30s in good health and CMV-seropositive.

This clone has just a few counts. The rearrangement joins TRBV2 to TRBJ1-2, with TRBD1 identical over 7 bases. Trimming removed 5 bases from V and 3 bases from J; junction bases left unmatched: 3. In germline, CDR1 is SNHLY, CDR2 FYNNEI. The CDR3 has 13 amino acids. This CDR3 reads CASSPGQDYGYTF. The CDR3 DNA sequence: TGTGCCAGCAGTCCCGGACAGGACTATGGCTACACCTTC.

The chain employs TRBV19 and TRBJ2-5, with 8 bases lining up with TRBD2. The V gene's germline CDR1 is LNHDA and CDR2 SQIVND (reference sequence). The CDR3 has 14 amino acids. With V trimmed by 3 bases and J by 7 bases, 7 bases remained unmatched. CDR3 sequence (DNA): TGTGCCAGTAGTATTGAAGGACTAGCCGGGACCCAGTACTTC. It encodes CASSIEGLAGTQYF.

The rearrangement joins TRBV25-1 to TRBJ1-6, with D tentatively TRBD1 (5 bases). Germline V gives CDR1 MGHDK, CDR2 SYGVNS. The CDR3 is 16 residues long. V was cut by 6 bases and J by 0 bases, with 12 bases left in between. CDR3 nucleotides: TGTGCCAGCAGGGCCGGGACGCGCTCCTATAATTCACCCCTCCACTTT. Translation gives CASRAGTRSYNSPLHF.

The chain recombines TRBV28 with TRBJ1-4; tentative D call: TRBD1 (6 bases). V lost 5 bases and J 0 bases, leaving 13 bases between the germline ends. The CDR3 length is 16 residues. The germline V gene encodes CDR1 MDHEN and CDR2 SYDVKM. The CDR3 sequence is CASSPPRQATNEKLFF. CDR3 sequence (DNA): TGTGCCAGCAGTCCTCCCAGACAGGCAACTAATGAAAAACTGTTTTTT.